This is a list of T cell receptor beta chains from one sample in a study of blood T cell repertoires in COVID-19. Measured with immunoSEQ multiplex PCR; TCRdb has only the in-frame clones, and not every one. The data show tens of thousands of clones, roughly 82% seen once. Sequencing was carried out using peripheral blood. The receptors were sampled from a man older than 75 with active or convalescent COVID-19. Each CDR3 is given with its conserved first and last residue. The D gene is left open where the match is weak. The size entry is marked missing in some rows and otherwise reads once, few, many or a size class.

CDR3 protein | CDR3 DNA | V gene | D gene | clone size | J gene
CASSYRGLSTDTQYF | TGTGCCAGCAGCTACAGGGGGCTGAGCACAGATACGCAGTATTTT | TRBV7-6 | TRBD1 | NA | TRBJ2-3
CASSILASSYEQYF | TGTGCCAGTAGTATATTAGCCAGCTCCTACGAGCAGTACTTC | TRBV19 | NA | once | TRBJ2-7
CASSFQDYTGELFF | TGTGCCAGCAGCTTCCAGGACTACACCGGGGAGCTGTTTTTT | TRBV5-8 | NA | once | TRBJ2-2
CASGPTDRDHPQHF | TGTGCCAGCGGTCCTACGGACAGGGATCATCCCCAGCATTTT | TRBV2 | TRBD1 | NA | TRBJ1-5
CASSTPTGELFF | TGTGCCAGCAGTACCCCTACCGGGGAGCTGTTTTTT | TRBV28 | NA | NA | TRBJ2-2
CASSQAELSNQPQHF | TGCGCCAGCAGCCAAGCGGAGTTGAGCAATCAGCCCCAGCATTTT | TRBV4-1 | NA | NA | TRBJ1-5
CATSAGGNYGYTF | TGTGCCACCAGTGCTGGGGGGAACTATGGCTACACCTTC | TRBV24-1 | NA | once | TRBJ1-2
CASSQSGGRSTDTQYF | TGTGCCAGCAGCCAATCGGGCGGGAGGTCCACAGATACGCAGTATTTT | TRBV4-2 | TRBD2 | few | TRBJ2-3
CASSLGGGITDTQYF | TGTGCCAGCAGCTTGGGCGGGGGGATCACAGATACGCAGTATTTT | TRBV5-4 | TRBD2 | NA | TRBJ2-3
CASSFTQGFLYF | TGTGCCAGCAGCTTTACACAGGGGTTTTTGTACTTC | TRBV27 | TRBD1 | few | TRBJ2-7
CATSDANTGAEQYF | TGTGCCACCAGTGATGCCAACACAGGGGCCGAGCAGTACTTC | TRBV24-1 | TRBD1 | NA | TRBJ2-7
CASSVMSGSYNEQFF | TGTGCCAGCAGTGTAATGAGCGGGTCCTACAATGAGCAGTTCTTC | TRBV2 | NA | NA | TRBJ2-1
CASSSLGGGRGDTQYF | TGTGCCAGCAGCTCCCTTGGGGGGGGGCGAGGAGATACGCAGTATTTT | TRBV14 | NA | NA | TRBJ2-3
CASSKEVVETQYF | TGTGCCAGCAGCAAAGAAGTAGTAGAGACCCAGTACTTC | TRBV7-8 | NA | NA | TRBJ2-5
CASSERGIYGYTF | TGTGCCAGCAGTGAAAGAGGGATTTATGGCTACACCTTC | TRBV2 | NA | NA | TRBJ1-2
CASSLVRGVIRQGKDTQYF | TGTGCCAGCAGCTTAGTACGTGGAGTTATTCGGCAGGGGAAGGATACGCAGTATTTT | TRBV11-2 | NA | NA | TRBJ2-3
CASSEWGQEQFF | TGTGCCAGCAGTGAATGGGGGCAGGAGCAGTTCTTC | TRBV6-1 | NA | NA | TRBJ2-1
CASRDRGREQYF | TGCGCCAGCAGAGACAGGGGGCGTGAGCAGTACTTC | TRBV5-1 | TRBD1 | NA | TRBJ2-7
CASSQRPAGGRLTDTQYF | TGCGCCAGCAGTCAAAGGCCAGCGGGGGGCCGACTCACAGATACGCAGTATTTT | TRBV23-1 | TRBD2 | NA | TRBJ2-3
CASSPGGSSQETQYF | TGTGCTAGCAGCCCGGGGGGGAGTAGCCAAGAGACCCAGTACTTC | TRBV7-7 | TRBD2 | once | TRBJ2-5
CASSWNTGRAAPLHF | TGTGCCAGCAGTTGGAATACAGGGCGAGCGGCACCCCTCCACTTT | TRBV6-5 | NA | NA | TRBJ1-6
CASSRHRGQNYGYTF | TGTGCCAGCAGCAGACACAGGGGGCAAAACTATGGCTACACCTTC | TRBV21-1 | NA | NA | TRBJ1-2
CASRTLGSSYNEQFF | TGCGCCAGCAGAACACTAGGAAGCTCCTACAATGAGCAGTTCTTC | TRBV10-2 | NA | NA | TRBJ2-1
CASTPLSPTNEKLFF | TGTGCCAGCACCCCCTTGAGCCCAACTAATGAAAAACTGTTTTTT | TRBV28 | NA | once | TRBJ1-4
CASSRAGDEQYF | TGTGCCAGCTCACGTGCGGGGGACGAGCAGTACTTC | TRBV18 | TRBD2 | once | TRBJ2-7
CAISASGQGAGEQYF | TGTGCCATCAGTGCCTCGGGACAGGGGGCTGGAGAGCAGTACTTC | TRBV10-3 | TRBD1 | NA | TRBJ2-7
CASSLGRNTDTQYF | TGTGCCAGCAGTTTGGGGAGAAACACAGATACGCAGTATTTT | TRBV27 | NA | NA | TRBJ2-3
CASSYNRGRQPQHF | TGTGCCAGCAGTTACAACAGGGGGCGGCAGCCCCAGCATTTT | TRBV6-5 | TRBD1 | NA | TRBJ1-5
CASSQGSGGDTDTQYF | TGCGCCAGCAGCCAGGGCAGCGGGGGAGACACAGATACGCAGTATTTT | TRBV4-1 | TRBD2 | NA | TRBJ2-3